These 10 T cell receptor beta chains share one sample of origin, sequenced in a study of PD-1 blockade in classical Hodgkin lymphoma (dated by TCRdb to the early 2020s). The time point label on this specimen signifies: cycle 1 day 1 (C1D1), immediately before nivolumab initiation. Relapse after autologous stem cell transplantation had occurred in all trial patients, and cohorts A, B and C were distinguished by prior brentuximab vedotin exposure. Library method: the immunoSEQ multiplex PCR assay. Imported from immuneACCESS, the table was reduced by TCRdb to in-frame sequences with V and J called. These copies leave out some clones; in studies compared against another copy, an unresolved V gene accounts for under half, and the cause of the remainder is not known. This sample comprises nearly 55,000 clones, 81% of them detected only once. The ten largest account for about 16% of the sample. The specimen was peripheral blood mononuclear cells (PBMCs), collected at baseline. The receptors originated from a human donor with classical Hodgkin lymphoma.

This chain links TRBV4-3 with TRBJ2-1; 7 positions match TRBD1. The CDR3 runs 15 residues. Looked up from germline, CDR1 is LGHNA and CDR2 is YSLEER. The J segment lost 6 bases and the V segment lost 1 base, leaving 6 bases of the junction unmatched. The CDR3 protein is CASSQAPTGRNEQFF. The DNA for the CDR3 is TGCGCCAGCAGCCAAGCCCCGACAGGGCGCAATGAGCAGTTCTTC.

This clone has just one count. V and J are TRBV29-1 and TRBJ2-1; either TRBD1 or TRBD2 may fit D (5 bases each). Looked up from germline, CDR1 is SQVTM and CDR2 is ANQGSEA. Trimming took 7 bases from V and 0 from J, leaving 10 bases between them. The CDR3 length is 13 residues. DNA for the CDR3: TGCAGCGCCGGGACCGTCTCCTACAATGAGCAGTTCTTC. Its translation is CSAGTVSYNEQFF.

The chain carries TRBV4-3 and TRBJ1-5; 8 positions agree with TRBD1. The CDR3 is 15 residues long. Trimming at V came to 1 base and at J to 2 bases, leaving 1 base not matched to a gene. Germline-derived CDR1 and CDR2 are LGHNA and YSLEER. The CDR3 DNA reads TGCGCCAGCAGCCAAGCACAGGGGGGCAATCAGCCCCAGCATTTT. It codes for CASSQAQGGNQPQHF.

This clone was found many times. The sample has other DNA sequences that encode this CDR3 too. The chain combines TRBV30 with TRBJ1-3; D ambiguous. Germline V lookup: CDR1 GTSNPN, CDR2 SVGIG (reference sequence). The V and J ends lost 0 bases and 4 bases respectively, with 4 bases between them. The CDR3 covers 12 residues. CDR3 DNA: TGTGCCTGGAGTGTACTCGGAAACACCATATATTTT. Protein product: CAWSVLGNTIYF.

In its sample, this clone was seen a few times. The chain joins TRBV11-2 to TRBJ2-3; D gene unclear. Between the trimmed V and J ends, which lost 0 bases and 4 bases, there was a span of 5 bases. The germline CDR1 and CDR2 sequences are SGHAT and FQNNGV. This CDR3 has 13 amino acids. In nucleotides, the CDR3 is TGTGCCAGCAGCTTAGAACGGCCAGATACGCAGTATTTT. This translates into CASSLERPDTQYF. The full variable domain, with the rest looked up from reference TRBV11-2 and TRBJ2-3, is EAGVAQSPRYKIIEKRQSVAFWCNPISGHATLYWYQQILGQGPKLLIQFQNNGVVDDSQLPKDRFSAERLKGVDSTLKIQPAKLEDSAVYLCASSLERPDTQYFGPGTRLTVL.

This clone was observed a few times. J is TRBJ2-7 and V is TRBV5-1, with D hard to call. Trimming left V 4 bases short and J 0 bases short, with 8 bases between. Per germline, CDR1 SGHRS and CDR2 YFSETQ. CDR3 length equals 13 residues. CDR3 in amino acids: CASSKLLSYEQYF. The CDR3 DNA reads as TGCGCCAGCAGCAAACTGCTCTCCTACGAGCAGTACTTC.

This chain links TRBV6-1 with TRBJ2-3; the D gene is possibly TRBD2 (6 bases). The CDR3 spans 13 residues. Germline lookup yields CDR1 MNHNS and CDR2 SASEGT. The V end was cut by 4 bases, the J end by 6 bases, with 11 bases between. CDR3 region: CASSVTRSDTQYF. CDR3 DNA: TGTGCCAGCAGTGTGACTAGAAGTGATACGCAGTATTTT.

The V call is TRBV7-2, the J call TRBJ2-2; D unresolved. V was clipped by 1 base and J by 1 base, with 4 bases between them. Germline assignment: CDR1 SGHTA and CDR2 FQGNSA. CDR3 length equals 14 residues. The CDR3 nucleotides read TGTGCCAGCAGCTTAGGGAGGAACACCGGGGAGCTGTTTTTT. It is translated as CASSLGRNTGELFF.

The V call is TRBV6-6, the J call TRBJ2-5; 11 nucleotides line up with TRBD2. The V and J ends lost 6 bases and 7 bases, in that order; junction bases with no gene match: 7. The CDR3 covers 14 residues. Germline V CDR1 and CDR2: MNHNY, SVGAGI (reference sequence). For the CDR3, the DNA is TGTGCCAGCAGCCGTAGCGGGAGGGAGGGGACCCAGTACTTC. It specifies CASSRSGREGTQYF.

This clone has a single count. This chain connects TRBV7-2 to TRBJ2-2, with TRBD2 matching 7 bases. V dropped 5 bases and J dropped 0; count of bases not matched to a gene: 6. Germline loops: CDR1 SGHTA, CDR2 FQGNSA. The CDR3 is 16 residues long. CDR3: CASSPFLAANTGELFF. Written as DNA, the CDR3 is TGTGCCAGCAGCCCTTTCCTAGCGGCGAACACCGGGGAGCTGTTTTTT.